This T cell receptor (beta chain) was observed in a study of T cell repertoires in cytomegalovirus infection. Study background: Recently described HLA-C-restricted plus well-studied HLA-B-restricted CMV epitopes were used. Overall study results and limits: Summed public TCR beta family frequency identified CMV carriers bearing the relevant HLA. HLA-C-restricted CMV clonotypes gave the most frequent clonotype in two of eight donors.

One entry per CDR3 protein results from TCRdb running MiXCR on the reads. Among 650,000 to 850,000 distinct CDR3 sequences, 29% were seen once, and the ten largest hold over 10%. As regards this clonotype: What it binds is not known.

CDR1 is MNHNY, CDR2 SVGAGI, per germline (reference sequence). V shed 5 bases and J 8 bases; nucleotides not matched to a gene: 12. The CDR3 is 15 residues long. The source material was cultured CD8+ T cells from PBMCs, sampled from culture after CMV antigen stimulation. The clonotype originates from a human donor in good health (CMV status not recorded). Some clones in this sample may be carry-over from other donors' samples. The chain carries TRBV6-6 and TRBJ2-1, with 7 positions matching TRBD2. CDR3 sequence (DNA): TGTGCCAGCAGTCTAGCGTGGGAGGGAGACGATGAGCAGTTCTTC. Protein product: CASSLAWEGDDEQFF.